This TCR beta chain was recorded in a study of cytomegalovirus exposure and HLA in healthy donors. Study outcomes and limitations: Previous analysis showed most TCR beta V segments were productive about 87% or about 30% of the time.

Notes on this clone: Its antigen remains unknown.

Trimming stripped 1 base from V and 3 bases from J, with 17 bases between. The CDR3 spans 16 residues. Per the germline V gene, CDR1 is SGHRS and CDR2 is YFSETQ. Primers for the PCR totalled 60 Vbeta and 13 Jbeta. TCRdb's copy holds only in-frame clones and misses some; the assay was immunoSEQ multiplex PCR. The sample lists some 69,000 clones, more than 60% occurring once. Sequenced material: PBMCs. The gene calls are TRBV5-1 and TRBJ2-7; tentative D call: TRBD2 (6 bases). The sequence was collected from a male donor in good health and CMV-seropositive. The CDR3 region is CASSLIGGGTSYEQYF. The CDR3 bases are TGCGCCAGCAGCTTGATAGGAGGCGGGACGAGCTACGAGCAGTACTTC.